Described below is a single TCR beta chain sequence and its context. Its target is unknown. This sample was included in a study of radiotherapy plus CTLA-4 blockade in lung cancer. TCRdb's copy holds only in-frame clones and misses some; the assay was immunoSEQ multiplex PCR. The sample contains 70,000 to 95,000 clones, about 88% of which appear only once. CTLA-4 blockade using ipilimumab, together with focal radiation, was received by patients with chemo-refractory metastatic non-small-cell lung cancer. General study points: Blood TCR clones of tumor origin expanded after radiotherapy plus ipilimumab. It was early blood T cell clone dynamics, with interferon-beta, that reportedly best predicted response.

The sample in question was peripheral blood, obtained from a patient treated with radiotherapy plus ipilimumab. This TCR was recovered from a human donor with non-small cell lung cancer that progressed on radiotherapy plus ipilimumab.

CDR3 nucleotides: TGTGCCAGCAGTTCTCCGCCGACAGGGGGCTGGGGCGAGCAGTACTTC. The encoded protein is CASSSPPTGGWGEQYF. The rearrangement links TRBV28 to TRBJ2-7; TRBD1 matches 10 bases. The trim removed 4 bases at V and 6 bases at J, leaving 12 bases unmatched. This CDR3 is built from 16 residues. CDR1 and CDR2 (germline): MDHEN, SYDVKM. Together with reference TRBV28 and TRBJ2-7, the CDR3 gives the full variable domain: DVKVTQSSRYLVKRTGEKVFLECVQDMDHENMFWYRQDPGLGLRLIYFSYDVKMKEKGDIPEGYSVSREKKERFSLILESASTNQTSMYLCASSSPPTGGWGEQYFGPGTRLTVT.